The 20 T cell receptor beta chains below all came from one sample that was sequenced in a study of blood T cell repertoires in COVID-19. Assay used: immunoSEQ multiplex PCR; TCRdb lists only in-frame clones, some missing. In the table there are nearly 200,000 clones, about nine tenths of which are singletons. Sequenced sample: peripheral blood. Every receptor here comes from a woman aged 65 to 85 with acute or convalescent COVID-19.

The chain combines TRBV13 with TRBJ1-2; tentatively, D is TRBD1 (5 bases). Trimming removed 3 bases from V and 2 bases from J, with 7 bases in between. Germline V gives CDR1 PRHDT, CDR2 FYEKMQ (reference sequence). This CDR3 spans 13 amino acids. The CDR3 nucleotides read TGTGCCAGCAGCTTCCGGGGGAACTATGGCTACACCTTC. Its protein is CASSFRGNYGYTF.

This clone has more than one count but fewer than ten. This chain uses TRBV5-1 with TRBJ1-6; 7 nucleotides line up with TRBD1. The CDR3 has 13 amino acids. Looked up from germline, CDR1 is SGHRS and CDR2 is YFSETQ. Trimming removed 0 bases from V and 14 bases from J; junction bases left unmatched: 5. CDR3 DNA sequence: TGCGCCAGCAGCTTGGGACAGGGTATGACCCTCCACTTT. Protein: CASSLGQGMTLHF.

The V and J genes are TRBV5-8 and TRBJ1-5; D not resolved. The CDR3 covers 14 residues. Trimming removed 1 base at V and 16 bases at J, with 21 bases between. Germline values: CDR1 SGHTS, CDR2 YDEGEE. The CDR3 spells CASSLQGASSPKHF. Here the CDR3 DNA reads TGTGCCAGCAGCTTGCAAGGAGCTTCGTCGCCCAAACATTTT. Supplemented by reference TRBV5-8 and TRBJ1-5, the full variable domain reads EAGVTQSPTHLIKTRGQQATLRCSPISGHTSVYWYQQALGLGLQFLLWYDEGEERNRGNFPPRFSGRQFPNYSSELNVNALELEDSALYLCASSLQGASSPKHFGDGTRLSIL.

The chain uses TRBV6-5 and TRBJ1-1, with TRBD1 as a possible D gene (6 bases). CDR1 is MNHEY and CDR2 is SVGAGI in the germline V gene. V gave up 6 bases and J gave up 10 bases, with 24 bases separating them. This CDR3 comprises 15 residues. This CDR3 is CASRTQGEGREGAFF. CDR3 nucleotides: TGTGCCAGCAGAACACAGGGTGAAGGCCGGGAGGGAGCTTTCTTT.

DNA of the CDR3: TGTGCCAGCAGCCCGGCCGGGAGGGCCCCAGATACGCAGTATTTT. Protein product: CASSPAGRAPDTQYF. The J gene is TRBJ2-3, the V gene TRBV11-1, with 8 nucleotides matching TRBD2. Trimming at V came to 5 bases and at J to 4 bases, leaving 8 bases not matched to a gene. Germline CDR1 and CDR2: SGHAT and FQDESV (reference sequence). CDR3 length: 15 residues.

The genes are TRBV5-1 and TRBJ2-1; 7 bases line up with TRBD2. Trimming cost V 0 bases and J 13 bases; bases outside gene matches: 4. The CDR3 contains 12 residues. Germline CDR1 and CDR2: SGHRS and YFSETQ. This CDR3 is CASSLVPGLQFF. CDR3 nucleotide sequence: TGCGCCAGCAGCTTGGTTCCGGGACTACAGTTCTTC.

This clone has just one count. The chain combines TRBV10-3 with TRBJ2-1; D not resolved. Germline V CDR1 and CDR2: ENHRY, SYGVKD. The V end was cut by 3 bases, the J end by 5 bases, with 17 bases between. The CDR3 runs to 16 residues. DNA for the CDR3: TGTGCCATCAGTGAAAGTGGGTTCACAGCTAACAATGAGCAGTTCTTC. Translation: CAISESGFTANNEQFF.

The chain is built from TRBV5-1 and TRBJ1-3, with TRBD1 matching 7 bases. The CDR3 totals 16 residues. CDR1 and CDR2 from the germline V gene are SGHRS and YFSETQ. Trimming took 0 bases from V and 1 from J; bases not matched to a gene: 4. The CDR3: CASSLGRGTSGNTIYF. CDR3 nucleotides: TGCGCCAGCAGCTTGGGCAGGGGGACTTCTGGAAACACCATATATTTT.

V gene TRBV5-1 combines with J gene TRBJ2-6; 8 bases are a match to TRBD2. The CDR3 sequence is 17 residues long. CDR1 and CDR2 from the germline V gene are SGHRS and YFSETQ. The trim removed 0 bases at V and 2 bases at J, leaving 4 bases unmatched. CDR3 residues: CASSLGGGLTGANVLTF. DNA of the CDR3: TGCGCCAGCAGCTTGGGCGGGGGGCTGACTGGGGCCAACGTCCTGACTTTC.

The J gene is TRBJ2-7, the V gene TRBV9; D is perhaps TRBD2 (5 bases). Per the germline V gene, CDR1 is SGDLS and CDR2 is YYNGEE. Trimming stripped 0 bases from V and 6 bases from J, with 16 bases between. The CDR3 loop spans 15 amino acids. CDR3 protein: CASSVALAWWSEQYF. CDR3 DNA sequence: TGTGCCAGCAGCGTAGCTTTAGCGTGGTGGAGCGAGCAGTACTTC.

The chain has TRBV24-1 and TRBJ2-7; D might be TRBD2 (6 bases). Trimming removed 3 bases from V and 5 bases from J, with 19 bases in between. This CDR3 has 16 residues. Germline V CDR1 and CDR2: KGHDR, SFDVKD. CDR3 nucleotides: TGTGCCACCAGTGATCCCTCCGGAGGGATGGTTAACGAGCAGTACTTC. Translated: CATSDPSGGMVNEQYF.

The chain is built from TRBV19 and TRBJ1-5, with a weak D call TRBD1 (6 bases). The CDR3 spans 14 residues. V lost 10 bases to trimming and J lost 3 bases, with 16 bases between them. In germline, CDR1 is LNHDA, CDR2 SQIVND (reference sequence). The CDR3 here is CATTEQGNNQPQHF. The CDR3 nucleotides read TGTGCCACCACCGAGCAGGGGAACAATCAGCCCCAGCATTTT.

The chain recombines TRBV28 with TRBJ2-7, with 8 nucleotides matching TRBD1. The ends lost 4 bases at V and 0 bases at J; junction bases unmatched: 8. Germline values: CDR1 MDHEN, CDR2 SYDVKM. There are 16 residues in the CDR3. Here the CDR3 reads CASSSPDRVSSYEQYF. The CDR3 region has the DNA TGTGCCAGCAGTTCTCCGGACAGGGTGAGCTCCTACGAGCAGTACTTC. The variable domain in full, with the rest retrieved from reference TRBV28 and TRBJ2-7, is DVKVTQSSRYLVKRTGEKVFLECVQDMDHENMFWYRQDPGLGLRLIYFSYDVKMKEKGDIPEGYSVSREKKERFSLILESASTNQTSMYLCASSSPDRVSSYEQYFGPGTRLTVT.

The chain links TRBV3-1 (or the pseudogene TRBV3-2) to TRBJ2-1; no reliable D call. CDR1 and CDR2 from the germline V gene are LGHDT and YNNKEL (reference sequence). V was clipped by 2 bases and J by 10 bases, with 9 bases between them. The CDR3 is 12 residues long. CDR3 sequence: CASSQHTREQFF. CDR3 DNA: TGTGCCAGCAGCCAACATACTCGGGAGCAGTTCTTC.

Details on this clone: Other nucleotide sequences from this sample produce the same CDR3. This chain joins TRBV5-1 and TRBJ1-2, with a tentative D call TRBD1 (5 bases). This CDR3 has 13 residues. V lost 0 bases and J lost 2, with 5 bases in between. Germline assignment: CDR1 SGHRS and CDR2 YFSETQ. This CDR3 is CASSLAGNYGYTF. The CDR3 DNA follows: TGCGCCAGCAGCTTGGCAGGGAACTATGGCTACACCTTC.

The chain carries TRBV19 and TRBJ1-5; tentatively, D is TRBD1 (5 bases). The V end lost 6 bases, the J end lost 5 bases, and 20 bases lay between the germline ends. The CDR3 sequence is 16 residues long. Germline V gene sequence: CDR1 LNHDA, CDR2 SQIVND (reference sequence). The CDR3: CASRHLGEGGDQPQHF. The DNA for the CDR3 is TGTGCCAGTAGGCACCTGGGGGAGGGAGGGGATCAGCCCCAGCATTTT.

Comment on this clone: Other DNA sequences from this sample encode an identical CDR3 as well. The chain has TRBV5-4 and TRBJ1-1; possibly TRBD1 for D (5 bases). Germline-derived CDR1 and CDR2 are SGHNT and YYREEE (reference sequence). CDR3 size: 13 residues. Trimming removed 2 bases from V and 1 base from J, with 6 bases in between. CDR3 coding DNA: TGTGCCAGCAGCTTAGACAGGAACACTGAAGCTTTCTTT. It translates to CASSLDRNTEAFF.

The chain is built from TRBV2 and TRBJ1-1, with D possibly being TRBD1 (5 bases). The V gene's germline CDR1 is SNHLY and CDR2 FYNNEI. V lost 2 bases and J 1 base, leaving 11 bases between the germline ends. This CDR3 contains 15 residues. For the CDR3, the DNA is TGTGCCAGCAGTGAAAGGGGACTTCAGAACACTGAAGCTTTCTTT. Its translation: CASSERGLQNTEAFF.

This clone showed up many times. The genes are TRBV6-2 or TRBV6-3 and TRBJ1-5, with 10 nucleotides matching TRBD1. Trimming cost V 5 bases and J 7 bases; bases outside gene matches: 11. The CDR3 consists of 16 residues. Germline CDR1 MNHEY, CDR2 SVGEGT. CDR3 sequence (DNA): TGTGCCAGCAGTCCCGGAGGGGACAGGGGCGAGCAGCCCCAGCATTTT. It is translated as CASSPGGDRGEQPQHF.

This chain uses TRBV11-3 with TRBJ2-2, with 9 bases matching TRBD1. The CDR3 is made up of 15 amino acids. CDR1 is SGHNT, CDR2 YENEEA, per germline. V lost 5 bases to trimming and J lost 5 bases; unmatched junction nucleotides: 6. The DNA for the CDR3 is TGTGCCAGCAGCGACCCGGGACAGGGTACCGGGGAGCTGTTTTTT. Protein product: CASSDPGQGTGELFF.